The present T cell receptor (beta chain) was sequenced within a study of Ad26.COV2.S vaccination and SARS-CoV-2 variants. The assay was immunoSEQ multiplex PCR, and TCRdb's table has in-frame clones only and misses some. The table has approximately 420,000 clones, roughly 90% seen once. Whole-study results and caveats: Placebo recipients showed lower spike-specific TCR breadth than vaccinees. Analyses that measured TCR breadth and depth may have underestimated total T cell responses. Non-spike TCR breadth did not differ much between vaccine and placebo recipients.

Indicated treatment: roughly 18 received Ad26.COV2.S at low or high dose, single or two shots; 5 received placebo; per-sample allocation not given. Collection of samples fell on day 63 after the first vaccine or placebo injection. Comment on this clone: The target antigen is unknown.

The source is a person between 18 and 59 years old who received the Ad26.COV2.S COVID-19 vaccine or a placebo. The sequencing used peripheral blood, collected in a trial of Ad26.COV2.S vaccine versus placebo.

The CDR3 DNA follows: TGTGCCAGCAGGGGACAGCGCTATGGCTACACCTTC. Translating gives CASRGQRYGYTF. The chain employs TRBV2 and TRBJ1-2; 7 nucleotides agree with TRBD1. Germline V CDR1 and CDR2: SNHLY, FYNNEI. With V trimmed by 6 bases and J by 4 bases, 2 bases remained unmatched. The CDR3 spans 12 residues.